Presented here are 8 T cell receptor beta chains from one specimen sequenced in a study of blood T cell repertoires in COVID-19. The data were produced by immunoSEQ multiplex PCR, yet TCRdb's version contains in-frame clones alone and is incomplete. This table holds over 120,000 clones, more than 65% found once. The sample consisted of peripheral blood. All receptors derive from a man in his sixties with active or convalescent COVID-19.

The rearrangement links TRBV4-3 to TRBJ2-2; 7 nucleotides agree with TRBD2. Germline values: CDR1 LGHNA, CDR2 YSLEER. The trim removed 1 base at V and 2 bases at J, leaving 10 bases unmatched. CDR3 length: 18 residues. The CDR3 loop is CASSQVGGVVLNTGELFF. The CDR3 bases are TGCGCCAGCAGCCAAGTGGGAGGGGTAGTCCTTAACACCGGGGAGCTGTTTTTT.

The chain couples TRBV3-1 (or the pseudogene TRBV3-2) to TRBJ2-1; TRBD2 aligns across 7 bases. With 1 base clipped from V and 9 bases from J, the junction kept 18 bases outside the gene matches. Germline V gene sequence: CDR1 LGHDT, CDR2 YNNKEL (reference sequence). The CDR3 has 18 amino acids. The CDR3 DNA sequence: TGTGCCAGCAGCCAAGGCTCGTTTGCGGGAGACGCGGAGGGTGAGCAGTTCTTC. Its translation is CASSQGSFAGDAEGEQFF.

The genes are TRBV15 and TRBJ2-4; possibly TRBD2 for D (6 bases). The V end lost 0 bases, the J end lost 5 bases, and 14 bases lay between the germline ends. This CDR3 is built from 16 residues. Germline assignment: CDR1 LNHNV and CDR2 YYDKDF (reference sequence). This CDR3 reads CATSRDLGSRENIQYF. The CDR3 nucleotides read TGTGCCACCAGCAGAGATCTCGGGAGTAGGGAAAACATTCAGTACTTC.

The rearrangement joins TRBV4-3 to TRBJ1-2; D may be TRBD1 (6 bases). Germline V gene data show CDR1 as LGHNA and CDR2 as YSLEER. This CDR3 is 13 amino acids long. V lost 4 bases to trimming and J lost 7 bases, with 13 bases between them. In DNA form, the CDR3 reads TGCGCCAGCAGCCGAGAACAGGGAATTGGCTACACCTTC. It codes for CASSREQGIGYTF.

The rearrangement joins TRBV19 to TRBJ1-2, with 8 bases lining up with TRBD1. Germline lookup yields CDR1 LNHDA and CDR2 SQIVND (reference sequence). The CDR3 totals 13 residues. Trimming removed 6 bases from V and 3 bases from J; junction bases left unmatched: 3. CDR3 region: CASSGQGDYGYTF. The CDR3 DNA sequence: TGTGCCAGTAGCGGACAGGGAGACTATGGCTACACCTTC.

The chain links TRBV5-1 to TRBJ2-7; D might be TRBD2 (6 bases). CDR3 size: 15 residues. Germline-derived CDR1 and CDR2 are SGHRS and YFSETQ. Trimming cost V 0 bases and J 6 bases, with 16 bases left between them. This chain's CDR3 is CASSLVGAGLGEQYV. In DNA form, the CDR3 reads TGCGCCAGCAGCTTGGTAGGGGCGGGGTTGGGCGAGCAGTACGTC.

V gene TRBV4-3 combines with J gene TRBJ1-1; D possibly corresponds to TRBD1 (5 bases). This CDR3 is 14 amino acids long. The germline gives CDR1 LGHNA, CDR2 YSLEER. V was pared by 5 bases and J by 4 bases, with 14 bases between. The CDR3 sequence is CASSVGTGGTEAFF. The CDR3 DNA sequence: TGCGCCAGCAGCGTCGGGACGGGGGGCACTGAAGCTTTCTTT.

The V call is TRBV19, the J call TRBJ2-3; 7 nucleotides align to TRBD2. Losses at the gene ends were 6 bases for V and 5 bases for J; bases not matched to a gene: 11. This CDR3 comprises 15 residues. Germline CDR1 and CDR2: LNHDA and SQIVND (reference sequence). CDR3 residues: CASRLGRESGDTQYF. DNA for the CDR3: TGTGCCAGTAGGTTAGGGCGGGAGTCCGGAGATACGCAGTATTTT.